The 2 T cell receptor beta chains below all came from one sample that was sequenced in a study of human T cells and chemical hapten exposure. TCRdb re-called the RACE reads with MiXCR, one entry per CDR3 protein. The sample consists of some 360,000 distinct CDR3 sequences, roughly 5% of them appearing once. Time point of the sample: pre-sensitization, week 0. The sample's treatment: therapeutic diphenylcyclopropenone sensitization with weekly scalp DPC. The sample was whole blood, taken in connection with sensitization to the hapten diphenylcyclopropenone (DPC). All receptors come from a woman in her forties or fifties with alopecia areata. Some clones in this sample may be carry-over from other donors' samples.

The rearrangement joins TRBV28 to TRBJ2-2; the D gene is possibly TRBD1 (5 bases). CDR1 and CDR2 (germline): MDHEN, SYDVKM. The germline V and J ends were trimmed by 7 bases and 4 bases, with 13 bases remaining between them. The CDR3 sequence is 14 residues long. The CDR3 loop is CASNGRVTTGELFF. The CDR3 coding sequence is TGTGCCAGCAACGGCAGGGTCACCACCGGGGAGCTGTTTTTT.

This clonotype occurred many times. Mismatch with germline at one junction end may stem from a read error. The chain combines TRBV6-5 with TRBJ1-1; D is uncertain. Germline V gene sequence: CDR1 MNHEY, CDR2 SVGAGI. CDR3 length equals 11 residues. CDR3 residues: CASSSPSSLVF. Here the CDR3 DNA reads TGTGCCAGCAGTTCCCCCTCCTCCCTGGTCTTT.